The clone carrying this T cell receptor beta chain occurred once. This sample stems from a study of identical twins. CDR3 size: 16 residues. The ends were cut back, 5 bases at V and 2 bases at J, with 22 bases in the middle. CDR1 and CDR2 (germline): DFQATT, SNEGSKA (reference sequence). Unique molecular identifiers were present on the cDNA, which also gained a universal primer site by template switching. TCRdb re-derived calls from the 5' RACE reads in MiXCR, one entry per CDR3 protein. The sample includes around 220,000 distinct CDR3 sequences, 8% to 11% of them seen just once. The chain combines TRBV20-1 with TRBJ2-7; either TRBD1 or TRBD2 may fit D (7 bases each). The sample consisted of memory T cells sorted from blood. The TCR comes from a man in his forties or fifties in good health. CDR3 residues: CSAPRAGGAGPYEQYF. The CDR3 DNA is TGCAGTGCTCCTCGGGCAGGGGGGGCCGGCCCCTACGAGCAGTACTTC.